These 12 T cell receptor beta chains were sequenced from one sample in a study of blood T cell repertoires in COVID-19. Sequencing used immunoSEQ multiplex PCR; TCRdb keeps in-frame clones, though not all of them. Of some 180,000 clones listed, nearly 90% were seen once; the top ten hold about 0.58%. Sample: peripheral blood. These receptors were obtained from a man in his forties or fifties with acute or convalescent COVID-19.

The chain uses TRBV28 and TRBJ1-5; D might be TRBD1 (6 bases). The V end was cut by 5 bases, the J end by 11 bases, with 28 bases between. CDR1 and CDR2 (germline): MDHEN, SYDVKM. The CDR3 length is 17 residues. CDR3 sequence (DNA): TGTGCCAGCAGTCTTTCCGGGACACGGTTTTTGGTTGTGGCCCAGCATTTT. Amino acid sequence: CASSLSGTRFLVVAQHF.

J is TRBJ1-4 and V is TRBV30, with 9 bases that match TRBD1. Germline trimming cut 4 bases from V and 10 bases from J; bases unmatched to any gene: 4. The V gene's germline CDR1 is GTSNPN and CDR2 SVGIG (reference sequence). CDR3 length: 12 amino acids. In DNA, the CDR3 is TGTGCCTGGACCCCGGGACAGGGAAAACTGTTTTTT. It specifies CAWTPGQGKLFF.

The chain has TRBV29-1 and TRBJ1-1; TRBD1 agrees at 8 bases. The ends lost 0 bases at V and 5 bases at J; junction bases unmatched: 8. CDR3 size: 15 residues. Germline values: CDR1 SQVTM, CDR2 ANQGSEA. CDR3 in amino acids: CSVEDGAGGSTEAFF. The CDR3 DNA is TGCAGCGTTGAAGATGGGGCAGGGGGCTCGACTGAAGCTTTCTTT.

Only one count was recorded for this clone. V gene TRBV29-1 combines with J gene TRBJ2-2; 7 positions agree with TRBD2. The CDR3 is 14 amino acids. Germline CDR1 and CDR2: SQVTM and ANQGSEA. Germline trimming cut 6 bases from V and 3 bases from J; bases unmatched to any gene: 7. The CDR3 protein is CSVGRGLYTGELFF. As DNA, the CDR3 is TGCAGCGTAGGGAGGGGACTGTACACCGGGGAGCTGTTTTTT.

The chain recombines TRBV6-6 with TRBJ1-5; TRBD1 agrees at 12 bases. This CDR3 region has 13 residues. V trimming: 10 bases; J trimming: 6 bases; junction bases outside the gene matches: 4. From germline, CDR1 is MNHNY and CDR2 SVGAGI (reference sequence). CDR3 in amino acids: CATGQGAGQPQHF. The CDR3, as DNA: TGTGCCACGGGACAGGGGGCTGGTCAGCCCCAGCATTTT.

The J gene is TRBJ2-3, the V gene TRBV29-1, with a tentative D call TRBD1 (6 bases). V lost 6 bases and J lost 12, with 19 bases in between. Germline lookup yields CDR1 SQVTM and CDR2 ANQGSEA. The CDR3 has 12 amino acids. The CDR3 here is CSVAVDSLIQYF. The CDR3 nucleotides are TGCAGCGTGGCGGTGGACAGCTTGATTCAGTATTTT.

The chain employs TRBV5-1 and TRBJ1-1; D gene uncertain. Trimming shortened V by 4 bases and J by 11 bases, and 12 bases separated the two germline ends. Germline V gene sequence: CDR1 SGHRS, CDR2 YFSETQ. The CDR3 extends over 11 amino acids. CDR3 protein: CASSSGRLAFF. CDR3 DNA: TGCGCCAGCAGCAGCGGGCGGCTGGCTTTCTTT.

The chain links TRBV7-2 to TRBJ1-5; TRBD1 aligns across 10 bases. The V gene's germline CDR1 is SGHTA and CDR2 FQGNSA. CDR3 length: 15 amino acids. V dropped 6 bases and J dropped 6; count of bases not matched to a gene: 8. CDR3 DNA: TGTGCCAGCAGTCGGGACAGGGGTTTAAGTCAGCCCCAGCATTTT. It encodes CASSRDRGLSQPQHF.

The chain is built from TRBV2 and TRBJ2-1, with 12 nucleotides matching TRBD1. Germline V lookup: CDR1 SNHLY, CDR2 FYNNEI. The CDR3 covers 15 residues. The CDR3 nucleotides are TGTGTGACGAGGGCGCCGGGACAGGGGGCCTATGAGCAGTTCTTC. Protein: CVTRAPGQGAYEQFF.

This clone was picked up a small number of times. J is TRBJ1-1 and V is TRBV19; no firm D call. The V gene lost 3 bases and the J gene lost 1 base, with 6 bases spanning the gap. CDR1 LNHDA and CDR2 SQIVND come from the germline V gene (reference sequence). CDR3 length: 13 amino acids. As DNA, the CDR3 is TGTGCCAGTAGTATCCTCGGGAACACTGAAGCTTTCTTT. As protein: CASSILGNTEAFF.

The chain employs TRBV2 and TRBJ2-7; perhaps TRBD2 as D (6 bases). CDR1 is SNHLY and CDR2 is FYNNEI in the germline V gene. This CDR3 comprises 13 residues. Trimming shortened V by 7 bases and J by 2 bases, and 12 bases separated the two germline ends. The CDR3 DNA reads TGTGCCAGCAACCCTAGCGTAACCTACGAGCAGTACTTC. It yields the protein CASNPSVTYEQYF.

The V and J genes are TRBV12-3 or TRBV12-4 and TRBJ1-2; TRBD1 might be the D (5 bases). The CDR3 has 11 residues. Trimming cost V 10 bases and J 4 bases, with 10 bases left between them. The CDR3 nucleotides read TGTGCCACCTCGGACACCTATGGCTACACCTTC. It yields the protein CATSDTYGYTF.